These 10 T cell receptor beta chains originate from one sample sequenced in a study. Via MiXCR, TCRdb re-called the reads, giving one row per CDR3 protein. Of around 15,000 distinct CDR3 sequences listed, 30% to 45% were seen once; the top ten hold about 16%. Source material: blood. The receptors stem from a human donor.

This clonotype was picked up many times. J is TRBJ1-2 and V is TRBV4-2; D is undetermined. The V gene lost 1 base and the J gene lost 4 bases, with 13 bases spanning the gap. CDR1 is LGHNA and CDR2 is YNFKEQ in the germline V gene. The CDR3 is 15 amino acids. Here the CDR3 DNA reads TGTGCCAGCAGCCAAGTGGAGGGCGCTACCTATGGCTACACCTTC. It codes for CASSQVEGATYGYTF.

This clonotype occurred a few times. This chain uses TRBV27 with TRBJ1-1; D is unclear. This CDR3 has 19 amino acids. V lost 4 bases, J lost 1 base, and 25 bases lay in between. From germline, CDR1 is MNHEY and CDR2 SMNVEV (reference sequence). The CDR3 DNA is TGTGCCAGCAGTTCGATAAGCGGCCATGGAGGGATGGGGAACACTGAAGCTTTCTTT. This sequence encodes CASSSISGHGGMGNTEAFF.

J is TRBJ2-1 and V is TRBV20-1; no clear D gene. The V end lost 3 bases, the J end lost 1 base, and 16 bases lay between the germline ends. The CDR3 is 16 residues long. Germline values: CDR1 DFQATT, CDR2 SNEGSKA (reference sequence). Here the CDR3 DNA reads TGCAGTGCTAGGGCAGCTAGTCACGTATCCTACAATGAGCAGTTCTTC. The encoded protein is CSARAASHVSYNEQFF.

Within the sample, this clonotype is medium-sized. CDR3 in amino acids: CSATGGRGSYEQYF. The CDR3 DNA sequence: TGCAGTGCTACGGGAGGGCGGGGGTCCTACGAGCAGTACTTC. This chain uses TRBV20-1 with TRBJ2-7; 8 bases match TRBD2. V lost 4 bases, J lost 1 base, and 6 bases stayed unmatched. CDR1 and CDR2 (germline): DFQATT, SNEGSKA (reference sequence). The CDR3 has 14 amino acids.

This chain connects TRBV11-2 to TRBJ2-1, with a possible D match to TRBD1 (5 bases). The V gene's germline CDR1 is SGHAT and CDR2 FQNNGV. The V and J ends lost 4 bases and 12 bases respectively, with 16 bases between them. The CDR3 extends over 13 amino acids. CDR3 protein: CASSSQTGQTQFF. DNA for the CDR3: TGTGCCAGCAGCTCCCAAACAGGACAAACGCAGTTCTTC.

This clonotype occurred many times. The rearrangement joins TRBV14 to TRBJ1-1; no clear D. The CDR3 contains 14 residues. Trimming took off 4 bases at V and 3 bases at J, with 12 bases between the two ends. The germline V gene has CDR1 SGHDN and CDR2 FVKESK. This CDR3 reads CASSRETIYTEAFF. CDR3 nucleotide sequence: TGTGCCAGCAGCCGAGAGACGATATACACTGAAGCTTTCTTT.

There are many counts of this clonotype. This chain joins TRBV4-3 and TRBJ2-1; a possible D gene is TRBD2 (6 bases). From germline, CDR1 is LGHNA and CDR2 YSLEER. Trimming removed 0 bases at V and 4 bases at J, with 28 bases between. The CDR3 contains 21 residues. The CDR3 coding sequence is TGCGCCAGCAGCCAAGATTGGCTGGAGGGCCCACACGTCCTTCTGTACAATGAGCAGTTCTTC. Amino acids: CASSQDWLEGPHVLLYNEQFF.

The V and J genes are TRBV29-1 and TRBJ2-1; D might be TRBD2 (6 bases). This CDR3 has 13 residues. Trimming stripped 8 bases from V and 3 bases from J, with 14 bases between. From germline, CDR1 is SQVTM and CDR2 ANQGSEA. CDR3 sequence: CSSPRRDYNEQFF. As DNA, the CDR3 is TGCAGCTCACCGCGGCGGGACTACAATGAGCAGTTCTTC.

The chain combines TRBV4-3 with TRBJ2-2; D call uncertain. CDR1 and CDR2 (germline): LGHNA, YSLEER. The CDR3 covers 13 residues. Trimming pared 2 bases from V and 7 bases from J, leaving 8 bases between. The CDR3 spells CASSQRGIGELFF. The CDR3 DNA reads as TGCGCCAGCAGCCAAAGAGGTATCGGGGAGCTGTTTTTT.

Comments on this clonotype: A read error may produce the germline difference seen at one junction end. This chain uses TRBV5-6 with TRBJ1-1; 9 bases line up with TRBD1. The CDR3 is 16 residues long. The V gene's germline CDR1 is SGHDT and CDR2 YYEEEE. CDR3 bases: TGTGCCTGCAGTGCTCCCGGGGCGGGACAGGGCACTGAAGCTTTCTTT. Its protein product is CACSAPGAGQGTEAFF.